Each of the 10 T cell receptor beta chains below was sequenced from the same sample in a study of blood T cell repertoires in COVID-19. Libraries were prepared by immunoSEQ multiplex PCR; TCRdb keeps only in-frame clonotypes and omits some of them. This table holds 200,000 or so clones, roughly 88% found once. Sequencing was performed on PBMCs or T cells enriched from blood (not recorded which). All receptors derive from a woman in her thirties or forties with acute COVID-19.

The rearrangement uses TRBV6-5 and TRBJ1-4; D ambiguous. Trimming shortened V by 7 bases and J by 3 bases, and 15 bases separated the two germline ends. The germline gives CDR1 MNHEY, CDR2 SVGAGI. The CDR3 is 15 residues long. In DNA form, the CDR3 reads TGTGCCAGCAAGAAGGGAGGGAGGTCTAATGAAAAACTGTTTTTT. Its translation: CASKKGGRSNEKLFF.

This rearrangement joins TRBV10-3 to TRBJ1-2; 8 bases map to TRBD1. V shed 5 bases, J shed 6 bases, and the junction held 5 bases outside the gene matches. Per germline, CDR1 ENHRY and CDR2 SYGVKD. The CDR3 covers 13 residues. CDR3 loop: CAISQQGADGYTF. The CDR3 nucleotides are TGTGCCATCAGTCAGCAGGGGGCAGATGGCTACACCTTC.

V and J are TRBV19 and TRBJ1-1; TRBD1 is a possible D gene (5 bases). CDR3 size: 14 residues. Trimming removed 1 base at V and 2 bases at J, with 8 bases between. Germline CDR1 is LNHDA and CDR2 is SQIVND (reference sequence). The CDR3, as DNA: TGTGCCAGTAGTATAGGGGGCAGCAACACTGAAGCTTTCTTT. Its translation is CASSIGGSNTEAFF.

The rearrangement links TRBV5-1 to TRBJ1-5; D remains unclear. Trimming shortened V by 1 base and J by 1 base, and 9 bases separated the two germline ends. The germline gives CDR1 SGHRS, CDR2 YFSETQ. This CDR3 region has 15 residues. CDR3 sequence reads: CASSLNPGSNQPQHF. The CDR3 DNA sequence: TGCGCCAGCAGCTTGAATCCAGGAAGCAATCAGCCCCAGCATTTT.

The CDR3, as DNA: TGCGCCAGCAGGGCGGACAGGGAGAACACTGAAGCTTTCTTT. Translating it yields CASRADRENTEAFF. The V and J genes are TRBV10-1 and TRBJ1-1; 8 bases are shared with TRBD1. V dropped 6 bases and J dropped 1; count of bases not matched to a gene: 4. The CDR3 is 14 residues long. The V gene's germline CDR1 is WNHNN and CDR2 SYGVQD (reference sequence).

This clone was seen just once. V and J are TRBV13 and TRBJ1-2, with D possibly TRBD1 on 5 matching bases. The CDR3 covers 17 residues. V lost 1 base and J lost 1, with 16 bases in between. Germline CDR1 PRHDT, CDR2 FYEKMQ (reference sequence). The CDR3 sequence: CASSLALGRGNNYGYTF. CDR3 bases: TGTGCCAGCAGCTTAGCCCTCGGGAGGGGAAATAACTATGGCTACACCTTC.

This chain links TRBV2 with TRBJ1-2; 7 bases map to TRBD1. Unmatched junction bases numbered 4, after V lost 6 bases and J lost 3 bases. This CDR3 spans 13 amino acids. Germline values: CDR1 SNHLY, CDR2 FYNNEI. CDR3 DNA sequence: TGTGCCAGCAGAAACGACAGGGACTATGGCTACACCTTC. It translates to CASRNDRDYGYTF.

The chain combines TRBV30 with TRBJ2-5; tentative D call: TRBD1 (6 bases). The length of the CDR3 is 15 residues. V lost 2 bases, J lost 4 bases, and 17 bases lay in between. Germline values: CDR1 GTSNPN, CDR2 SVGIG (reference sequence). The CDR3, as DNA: TGTGCCTGGAGTCTCGTGCAGGGGCGAGGAGAGACCCAGTACTTC. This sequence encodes CAWSLVQGRGETQYF.

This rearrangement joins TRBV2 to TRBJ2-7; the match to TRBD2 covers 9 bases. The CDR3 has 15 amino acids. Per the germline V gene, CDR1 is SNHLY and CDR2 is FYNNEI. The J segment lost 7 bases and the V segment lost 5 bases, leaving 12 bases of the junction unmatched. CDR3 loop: CASSWTSAGSGEQYV. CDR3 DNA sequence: TGTGCCAGCAGTTGGACTAGCGCAGGATCTGGGGAGCAGTACGTC.

CDR3: CASSTGTSDTEAFF. CDR3 nucleotide sequence: TGTGCCAGCTCAACCGGGACATCGGACACTGAAGCTTTCTTT. The chain uses TRBV18 and TRBJ1-1; D may be TRBD1 (6 bases). Germline-derived CDR1 and CDR2 are KGHSH and LQKENI. The V end was cut by 5 bases, the J end by 3 bases, with 13 bases between. The CDR3 length is 14 residues.